This TCR beta chain was identified in a study of OX40 agonist ivuxolimab in advanced cancers. Study-wide background: Patients received ivuxolimab, an agonistic anti-OX40 (CD134) antibody. Eligibility rules accepted prior anti-PD-1, anti-PD-L1 or anti-CTLA-4 therapy, and 35% to 40% had some. Study observations and caveats: Clonal expansion by week 6 occurred in CD4+ and CD8+ blood T cells (at 0.1 to 3.0 mg/kg).

The assay was immunoSEQ multiplex PCR, and TCRdb's table has in-frame clones only and misses some. The sample carries roughly 30,000 clones, around 82% recorded once. Germline CDR1 reads SGHVS; CDR2 reads FQNEAQ. Trimming left V 5 bases short and J 2 bases short, with 6 bases between. The CDR3 length is 12 residues. As concerns this clone: The antigen is not known.

Systemic immunosuppression or a history of autoimmune disease excluded patients. This TCR derives from an adult with an advanced solid tumor such as melanoma, head and neck, liver or kidney cancer. Sequencing was performed on CD4+ or CD8+ T cells sorted from blood, taken in a trial of the OX40 agonist ivuxolimab. This chain connects TRBV7-8 to TRBJ1-1; D is undetermined. The CDR3 spells CASSPLNTEAFF. The CDR3, as DNA: TGTGCCAGCAGCCCCTTAAACACTGAAGCTTTCTTT. Looking up the rest from reference TRBV7-8 and TRBJ1-1 gives the full variable domain: GAGVSQSPRYKVAKRGQDVALRCDPISGHVSLFWYQQALGQGPEFLTYFQNEAQLDKSGLPSDRFFAERPEGSVSTLKIQRTQQEDSAVYLCASSPLNTEAFFGQGTRLTVV.